The sequence of this T cell receptor beta chain was determined in a study of blood T cell repertoires in COVID-19. Study details: The cDNA or gDNA used as material had been derived from T cells, B-cell-depleted T cells, or PBMCs.

CDR1 is MNHEY and CDR2 is SMNVEV in the germline V gene (reference sequence). This CDR3 has 16 residues. V was pared by 6 bases and J by 4 bases, with 9 bases of the junction left unmatched. In the original processing: Estimation of nucleated cell counts was performed using reference gene primer amplification. The method was immunoSEQ multiplex PCR; TCRdb's version includes in-frame clones alone and lacks a portion of them. V and J calls and clone size are copied from that table; D and trimming were computed from the DNA. This sample has 300,000 to 400,000 clones, with around nine tenths found just once.

The sequenced material came from peripheral blood. This chain joins TRBV27 and TRBJ2-1; TRBD2 aligns across 10 bases. The receptor's source is a human donor in a cohort sampled during active COVID-19. The CDR3 loop is CASSQMLAGGYNEQFF. As DNA, the CDR3 is TGTGCCAGCAGCCAGATGTTAGCGGGGGGATACAATGAGCAGTTCTTC.